This TCR beta chain stems from a study of T cell responses to AZD1222 COVID-19 vaccine. Germline V lookup: CDR1 SEHNR, CDR2 FQNEAQ (reference sequence). CDR3 length equals 13 residues. V gave up 2 bases and J gave up 2 bases, with 6 bases separating them. Profiled with immunoSEQ multiplex PCR; TCRdb holds only in-frame clones, not every one. The repertoire holds some 150,000 clones, roughly 90% seen once, with about 5.4% in the top ten. The V call is TRBV7-9, the J call TRBJ1-1; the D is unclear. The sample in question was peripheral blood, obtained 28 days after the second dose of the MenACWY control vaccine. The TCR sequence derives from an adult who received the MenACWY meningococcal vaccine as a control. The CDR3 nucleotides read TGTGCCAGCAGCTTACTGGAAAACACTGAAGCTTTCTTT. This codes for CASSLLENTEAFF.